The 22 T cell receptor beta chains given below trace back to one sample, sequenced in a study of OX40 agonist ivuxolimab in advanced cancers. Using immunoSEQ multiplex PCR, the repertoire was profiled, and TCRdb retains in-frame clones only, with some absent. The repertoire includes 90,000 to 100,000 clones, 91% of them detected once, and around 2.5% sits in the top ten. The specimen was CD4+ or CD8+ T cells sorted from blood, collected in a trial of the OX40 agonist ivuxolimab. The receptors come from an adult with an advanced solid tumor such as melanoma, head and neck, liver or kidney cancer.

The J gene is TRBJ1-2, the V gene TRBV28; 7 bases are shared with TRBD1. This CDR3 region has 12 residues. Germline CDR1 and CDR2: MDHEN and SYDVKM. The junction had 8 bases not matched to a gene; V was cut back by 8 bases and J by 8 bases. The CDR3 protein is CASSTGLRGYTF. The CDR3 DNA reads TGTGCCAGCTCGACAGGGCTAAGGGGCTACACCTTC.

The chain carries TRBV7-3 and TRBJ2-1; D unresolved. CDR1 SGHTA and CDR2 FQGTGA come from the germline V gene. The CDR3 extends over 13 amino acids. V was cut by 1 base and J by 6 bases, with 7 bases left in between. CDR3 region: CASSLSQSNEQFF. The CDR3 DNA reads TGTGCCAGCAGCTTAAGTCAGTCCAATGAGCAGTTCTTC.

The genes are TRBV6-5 and TRBJ2-7; 9 nucleotides agree with TRBD1. V was clipped by 6 bases and J by 2 bases; unmatched bases: 8. Germline CDR1 is MNHEY and CDR2 is SVGAGI. This CDR3 is built from 15 residues. DNA for the CDR3: TGTGCCAGCAGGCCAACGACAGGGGGAACCTACGAGCAGTACTTC. Amino acids: CASRPTTGGTYEQYF.

This chain links TRBV7-9 with TRBJ2-3; tentative D call: TRBD2 (5 bases). CDR1 and CDR2 from the germline V gene are SEHNR and FQNEAQ (reference sequence). V was cut by 5 bases and J by 3 bases, with 21 bases left in between. This CDR3 is built from 17 residues. The CDR3: CASSPMLGMRDTDTQYF. CDR3 nucleotides: TGTGCCAGCAGCCCAATGCTGGGAATGAGGGATACAGATACGCAGTATTTT.

The chain uses TRBV5-6 and TRBJ1-2; weak D call: TRBD1 (6 bases). Between the trimmed V and J ends, which lost 4 bases and 4 bases, there was a span of 20 bases. Germline V lookup: CDR1 SGHDT, CDR2 YYEEEE. This CDR3 region has 16 residues. The CDR3 nucleotides are TGTGCCAGCAGCCTCCGAATGGTGGACAGCATCTATGGCTACACCTTC. It translates to CASSLRMVDSIYGYTF.

The rearrangement joins TRBV18 to TRBJ1-4; D unclear. The germline V and J ends were trimmed by 6 bases and 10 bases, with 12 bases remaining between them. Germline CDR1 is KGHSH and CDR2 is LQKENI. The CDR3 runs to 12 residues. CDR3 sequence (DNA): TGTGCCAGCTCCGGGAGTGAAGGAAAACTGTTTTTT. Amino acid sequence: CASSGSEGKLFF.

The CDR3 region has the DNA TGTGCCAGCAGGGACCAGGCGGGAGGTTGGAATGAGCAGTTCTTC. Its protein is CASRDQAGGWNEQFF. The chain uses TRBV27 and TRBJ2-1; the match to TRBD2 covers 8 bases. The ends lost 6 bases at V and 7 bases at J; junction bases unmatched: 11. Germline V gene lookup returns CDR1 MNHEY and CDR2 SMNVEV (reference sequence). The length of the CDR3 is 15 residues.

This clone was recorded only once. The V gene is TRBV7-2, the J gene TRBJ1-2; 11 bases line up with TRBD1. The J segment lost 8 bases and the V segment lost 2 bases, leaving 13 bases of the junction unmatched. The CDR3 contains 17 residues. CDR1 is SGHTA, CDR2 FQGNSA, per germline. The CDR3 here is CASSLLFRDRGSRGYTF. The CDR3, as DNA: TGTGCCAGCAGCTTACTCTTCCGGGACAGGGGGTCTAGGGGCTACACCTTC.

The genes are TRBV5-1 and TRBJ2-7; D possibly corresponds to TRBD1 (5 bases). This CDR3 has 15 amino acids. V shed 3 bases and J shed 4 bases, with 17 bases lying between them. Germline values: CDR1 SGHRS, CDR2 YFSETQ. The CDR3 DNA is TGCGCCAGCAGCTGGGGTGACAGTGGCCTTTACGAGCAGTACTTC. Translated: CASSWGDSGLYEQYF.

The chain combines TRBV6-1 with TRBJ1-5; D gene uncertain. The CDR3 consists of 14 residues. V lost 8 bases, J lost 6 bases, and 17 bases lay in between. Germline CDR1 MNHNS, CDR2 SASEGT. This chain's CDR3 is CASLGVTPSQPQHF. The CDR3 region has the DNA TGTGCCAGCCTGGGAGTCACCCCCAGTCAGCCCCAGCATTTT.

This clone was observed a few times. The chain links TRBV27 to TRBJ1-2; a weak D match, TRBD1 (5 bases). CDR1 and CDR2 (germline): MNHEY, SMNVEV (reference sequence). The CDR3 runs to 14 residues. Trimming cost V 6 bases and J 2 bases, with 13 bases left between them. CDR3 nucleotide sequence: TGTGCCAGCAGATACGGGGCATCGAACTATGGCTACACCTTC. Translated: CASRYGASNYGYTF.

This clone appeared once. The chain employs TRBV2 and TRBJ2-3; TRBD2 matches at 13 bases. The trim removed 6 bases at V and 4 bases at J, leaving 7 bases unmatched. The CDR3 is made up of 16 amino acids. Germline V CDR1 and CDR2: SNHLY, FYNNEI. CDR3 bases: TGTGCCAGCAGCGCCCGGACTAGCGGGGGATCAGATACGCAGTATTTT. It codes for CASSARTSGGSDTQYF. The complete variable domain, with remaining parts taken from reference TRBV2 and TRBJ2-3, reads EPEVTQTPSHQVTQMGQEVILRCVPISNHLYFYWYRQILGQKVEFLVSFYNNEISEKSEIFDDQFSVERPDGSNFTLKIRSTKLEDSAMYFCASSARTSGGSDTQYFGPGTRLTVL.

This chain joins TRBV4-3 and TRBJ2-1, with TRBD2 identical over 9 bases. V lost 2 bases and J lost 3; bases outside the gene matches: 2. The germline CDR1 and CDR2 sequences are LGHNA and YSLEER. The length of the CDR3 is 15 residues. CDR3 protein: CASSQLAGIYNEQFF. DNA of the CDR3: TGCGCCAGCAGCCAACTAGCGGGGATCTACAATGAGCAGTTCTTC.

The chain combines TRBV6-5 with TRBJ2-5; a weak D match, TRBD2 (6 bases). There are 16 residues in the CDR3. Trimming removed 2 bases at V and 1 base at J, with 14 bases between. Germline-derived CDR1 and CDR2 are MNHEY and SVGAGI. CDR3 sequence: CASSYGRVGGQETQYF. The CDR3 DNA reads as TGTGCCAGCAGTTACGGCAGGGTGGGGGGCCAAGAGACCCAGTACTTC.

The gene calls are TRBV6-6 and TRBJ2-2, with TRBD1 matching over 8 bases. Germline V gene data show CDR1 as MNHNY and CDR2 as SVGAGI (reference sequence). The V gene end was trimmed by 5 bases and the J gene end by 1 base; junction bases not matched to a gene: 3. The CDR3 spans 15 residues. The CDR3 bases are TGTGCCAGCAGTGACAGGGGCCGGAACACCGGGGAGCTGTTTTTT. Its translation: CASSDRGRNTGELFF.

The chain uses TRBV5-1 and TRBJ2-2; no clear D. Germline CDR1 is SGHRS and CDR2 is YFSETQ. The CDR3 is 15 residues long. Deletions cut 1 base from V and 0 bases from J, with 7 bases between. This CDR3 reads CASSLTLTNTGELFF. The CDR3 DNA sequence: TGCGCCAGCAGCTTGACACTGACGAACACCGGGGAGCTGTTTTTT.

This chain joins TRBV7-9 and TRBJ2-5; D may correspond to TRBD1 or TRBD2 (6 bases each). The CDR3 length is 14 residues. The ends were cut back, 5 bases at V and 5 bases at J, with 15 bases in the middle. Germline CDR1 and CDR2: SEHNR and FQNEAQ (reference sequence). This CDR3 reads CASSPSTGGETQYF. The CDR3 nucleotides are TGTGCCAGCAGCCCGTCGACAGGAGGGGAGACCCAGTACTTC.

This clone was seen only once. This chain uses TRBV6-4 with TRBJ2-1; 8 bases agree with TRBD2. The V segment lost 6 bases and the J segment 2 bases; nucleotides outside the gene matches: 6. CDR1 is MRHNA and CDR2 is SNTAGT in the germline V gene. The CDR3 has 15 residues. The CDR3, as DNA: TGTGCCAGCAGCTCAGCGGGAGCCGCCTACAATGAGCAGTTCTTC. This encodes CASSSAGAAYNEQFF.

The chain joins TRBV11-2 to TRBJ2-7; D uncertain. There are 15 residues in the CDR3. Trimming cost V 2 bases and J 0 bases, with 11 bases left between them. The germline V gene has CDR1 SGHAT and CDR2 FQNNGV. The CDR3 region is CASSLHSASSYEQYF. DNA for the CDR3: TGTGCCAGCAGCTTACACTCGGCCAGCTCCTACGAGCAGTACTTC.

The chain joins TRBV6-5 to TRBJ1-1; D remains unclear. CDR1 MNHEY and CDR2 SVGAGI come from the germline V gene. The length of the CDR3 is 14 residues. Trimming removed 6 bases at V and 5 bases at J, with 16 bases between. The CDR3 loop is CASSRDIPGTEAFF. DNA for the CDR3: TGTGCCAGCAGCCGCGACATACCGGGGACTGAAGCTTTCTTT.

The chain links TRBV7-2 to TRBJ2-2; no reliable D call. The CDR3 consists of 14 residues. V was clipped by 4 bases and J by 1 base, with 7 bases between them. Germline assignment: CDR1 SGHTA and CDR2 FQGNSA. The CDR3 protein is CASSSRRNTGELFF. CDR3 nucleotide sequence: TGTGCCAGCAGCTCGCGGCGGAACACCGGGGAGCTGTTTTTT. The full variable domain, rest sourced from reference TRBV7-2 and TRBJ2-2, is GAGVSQSPSNKVTEKGKDVELRCDPISGHTALYWYRQSLGQGLEFLIYFQGNSAPDKSGLPSDRFSAERTGGSVSTLTIQRTQQEDSAVYLCASSSRRNTGELFFGEGSRLTVL.

This sequence joins TRBV20-1 and TRBJ1-2; D is possibly TRBD1 (6 bases). CDR3 length: 11 amino acids. Germline-derived CDR1 and CDR2 are DFQATT and SNEGSKA (reference sequence). V was shortened by 5 bases and J by 6 bases, with 10 bases between the two germline ends. CDR3 region: CSAPQGHGYTF. Here the CDR3 DNA reads TGCAGTGCTCCGCAGGGGCATGGCTACACCTTC.